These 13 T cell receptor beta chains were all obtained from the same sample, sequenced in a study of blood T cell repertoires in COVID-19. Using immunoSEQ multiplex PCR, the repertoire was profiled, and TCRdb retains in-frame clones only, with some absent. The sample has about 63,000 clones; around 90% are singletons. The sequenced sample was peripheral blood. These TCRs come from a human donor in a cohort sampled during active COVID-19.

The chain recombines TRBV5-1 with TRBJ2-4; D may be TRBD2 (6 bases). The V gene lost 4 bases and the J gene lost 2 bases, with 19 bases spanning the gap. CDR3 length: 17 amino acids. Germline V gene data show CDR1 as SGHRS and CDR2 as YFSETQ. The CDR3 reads CASSRDSTPGPKNIQYF. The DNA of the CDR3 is TGCGCCAGCAGCCGGGACTCTACCCCGGGCCCCAAAAACATTCAGTACTTC.

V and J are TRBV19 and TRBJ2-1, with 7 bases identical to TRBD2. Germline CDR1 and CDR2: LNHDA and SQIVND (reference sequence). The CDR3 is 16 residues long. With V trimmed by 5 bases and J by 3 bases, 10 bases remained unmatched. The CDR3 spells CASSPRRAGNYNEQFF. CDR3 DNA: TGTGCCAGTAGTCCGCGGCGAGCGGGGAACTACAATGAGCAGTTCTTC.

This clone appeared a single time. DNA for the CDR3: TGTGCCAGCATGAGGCAGGGGCGGGCGCACACTGAAGCTTTCTTT. Translation: CASMRQGRAHTEAFF. The rearrangement joins TRBV6-5 to TRBJ1-1; maybe TRBD1 (6 bases). CDR3 length: 15 residues. Germline-derived CDR1 and CDR2 are MNHEY and SVGAGI. V was trimmed by 7 bases and J by 3 bases, leaving 18 bases between them.

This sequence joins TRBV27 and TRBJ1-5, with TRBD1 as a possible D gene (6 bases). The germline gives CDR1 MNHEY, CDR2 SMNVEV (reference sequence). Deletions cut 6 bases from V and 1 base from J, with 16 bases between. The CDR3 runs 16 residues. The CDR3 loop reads CASRTLQGGSNQPQHF. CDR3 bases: TGTGCCAGCAGAACCCTACAGGGTGGGAGCAATCAGCCCCAGCATTTT.

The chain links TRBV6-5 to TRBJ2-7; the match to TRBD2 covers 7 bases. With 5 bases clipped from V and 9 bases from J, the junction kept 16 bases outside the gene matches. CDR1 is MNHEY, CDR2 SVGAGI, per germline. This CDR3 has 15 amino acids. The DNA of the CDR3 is TGTGCCAGCAGTCTCCGGCGGGAGCGCAGTACGAGGCAGTACTTC. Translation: CASSLRRERSTRQYF.

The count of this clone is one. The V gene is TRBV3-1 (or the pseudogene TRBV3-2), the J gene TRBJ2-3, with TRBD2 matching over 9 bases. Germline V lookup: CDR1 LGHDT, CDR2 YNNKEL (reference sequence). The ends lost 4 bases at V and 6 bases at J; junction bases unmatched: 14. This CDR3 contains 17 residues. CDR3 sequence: CASSPSRGRGGRDTQYF. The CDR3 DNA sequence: TGTGCCAGCAGCCCCAGCCGTGGGCGGGGGGGCCGCGATACGCAGTATTTT.

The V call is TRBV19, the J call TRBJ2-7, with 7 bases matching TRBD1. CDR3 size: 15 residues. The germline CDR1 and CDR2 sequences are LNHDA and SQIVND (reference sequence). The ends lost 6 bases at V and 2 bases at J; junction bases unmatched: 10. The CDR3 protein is CASRERQGVPYEQYF. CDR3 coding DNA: TGTGCCAGTAGGGAGAGACAGGGTGTCCCCTACGAGCAGTACTTC.

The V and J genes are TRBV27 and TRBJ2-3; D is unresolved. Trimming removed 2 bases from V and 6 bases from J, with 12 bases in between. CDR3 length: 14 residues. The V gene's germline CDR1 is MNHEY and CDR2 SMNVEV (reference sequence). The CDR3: CASSLQDPGDTQYF. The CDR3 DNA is TGTGCCAGCAGTTTACAGGATCCTGGGGATACGCAGTATTTT.

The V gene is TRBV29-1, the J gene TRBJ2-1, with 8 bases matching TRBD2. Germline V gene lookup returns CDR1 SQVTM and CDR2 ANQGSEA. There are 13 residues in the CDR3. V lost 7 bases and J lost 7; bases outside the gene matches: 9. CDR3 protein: CSAGLAIINEQFF. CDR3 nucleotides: TGCAGCGCCGGACTAGCAATCATTAATGAGCAGTTCTTC.

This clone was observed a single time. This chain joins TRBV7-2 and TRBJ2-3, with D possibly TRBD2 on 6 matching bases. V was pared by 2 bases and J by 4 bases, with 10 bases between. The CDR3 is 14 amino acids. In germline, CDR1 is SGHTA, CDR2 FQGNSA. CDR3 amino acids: CASSLRLVADTQYF. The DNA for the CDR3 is TGTGCCAGCAGCTTACGACTAGTCGCAGATACGCAGTATTTT.

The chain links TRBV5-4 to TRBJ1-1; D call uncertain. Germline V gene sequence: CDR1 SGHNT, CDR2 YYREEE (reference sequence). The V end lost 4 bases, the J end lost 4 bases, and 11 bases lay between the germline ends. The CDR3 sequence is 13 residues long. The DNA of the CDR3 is TGTGCCAGCAGCCCAAGTTCGGTCACTGAAGCTTTCTTT. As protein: CASSPSSVTEAFF.

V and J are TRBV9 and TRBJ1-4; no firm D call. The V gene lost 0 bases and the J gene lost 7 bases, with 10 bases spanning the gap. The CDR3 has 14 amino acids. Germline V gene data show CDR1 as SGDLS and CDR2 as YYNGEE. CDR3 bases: TGTGCCAGCAGCGTAGAAGGGAGCAGTGAAAAACTGTTTTTT. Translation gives CASSVEGSSEKLFF.

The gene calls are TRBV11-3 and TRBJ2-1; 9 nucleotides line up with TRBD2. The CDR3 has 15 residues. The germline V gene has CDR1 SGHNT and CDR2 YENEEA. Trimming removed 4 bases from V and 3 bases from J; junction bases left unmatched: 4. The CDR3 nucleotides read TGTGCCAGCAGCTCTAGCGGGGACTTCTACAATGAGCAGTTCTTC. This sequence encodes CASSSSGDFYNEQFF.